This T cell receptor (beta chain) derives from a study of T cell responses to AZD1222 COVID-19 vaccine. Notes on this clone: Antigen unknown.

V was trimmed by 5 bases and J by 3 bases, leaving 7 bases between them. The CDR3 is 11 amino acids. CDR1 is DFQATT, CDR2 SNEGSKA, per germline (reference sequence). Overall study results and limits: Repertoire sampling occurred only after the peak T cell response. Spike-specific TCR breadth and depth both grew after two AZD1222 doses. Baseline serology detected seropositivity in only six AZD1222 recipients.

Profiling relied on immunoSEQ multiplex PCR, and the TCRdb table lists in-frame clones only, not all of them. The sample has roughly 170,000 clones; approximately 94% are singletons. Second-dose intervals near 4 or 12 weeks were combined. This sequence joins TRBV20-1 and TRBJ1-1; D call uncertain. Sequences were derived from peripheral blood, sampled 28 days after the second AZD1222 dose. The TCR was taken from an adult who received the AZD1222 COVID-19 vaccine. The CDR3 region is CSAAGHTEAFF. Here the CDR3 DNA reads TGCAGTGCTGCAGGACACACTGAAGCTTTCTTT.